This record covers a single T cell receptor beta chain. V gave up 0 bases and J gave up 2 bases; unmatched junction bases: 6. The CDR3 has 17 residues. Germline values: CDR1 SGDLS, CDR2 YYNGEE. This sample stems from a study of T cell responses to AZD1222 COVID-19 vaccine. Only in-frame clones appear in the TCRdb table, and some are missing; sequencing was by immunoSEQ multiplex PCR. The sample contains more than 85,000 clones, about 88% of which appear only once. This rearrangement joins TRBV9 to TRBJ2-3; 10 nucleotides line up with TRBD2. The specimen comprised peripheral blood, sampled 28 days after the second AZD1222 dose. The TCR was taken from an adult who received the AZD1222 COVID-19 vaccine. CDR3 bases: TGTGCCAGCAGCGTAGGTTCTAGCGGGAGTATCACAGATACGCAGTATTTT. Protein product: CASSVGSSGSITDTQYF. The entire variable domain, with the rest obtained from reference TRBV9 and TRBJ2-3, is as follows: DSGVTQTPKHLITATGQRVTLRCSPRSGDLSVYWYQQSLDQGLQFLIQYYNGEERAKGNILERFSAQQFPDLHSELNLSSLELGDSALYFCASSVGSSGSITDTQYFGPGTRLTVL.